This paragraph reports one T cell receptor beta chain. Its antigen is undetermined. The data stem from a study of Tregs in tolerant kidney transplant recipients. Unstimulated Tregs (CD4+CD25+CD127-) and CD4+CD25- non-Tregs were sorted from PBMCs. Trimming took off 2 bases at V and 6 bases at J, with 10 bases between the two ends. The CDR3 spans 13 residues. CDR1 PRHDT and CDR2 FYEKMQ come from the germline V gene (reference sequence). Study results and caveats: The small number of patients limits these findings pending further validation.

Sequencing used immunoSEQ multiplex PCR; TCRdb keeps in-frame clones, though not all of them. The table has around 120,000 clones, around 94% seen once. The chain carries TRBV13 and TRBJ1-2, with D possibly matching TRBD1 (5 bases). The TCR originated in a human donor in good health. Sequencing was done on a sample of CD4+ T cells from blood. This CDR3 reads CASSLKGSHGYTF. The DNA for the CDR3 is TGTGCCAGCAGCTTAAAGGGGAGCCATGGCTACACCTTC.